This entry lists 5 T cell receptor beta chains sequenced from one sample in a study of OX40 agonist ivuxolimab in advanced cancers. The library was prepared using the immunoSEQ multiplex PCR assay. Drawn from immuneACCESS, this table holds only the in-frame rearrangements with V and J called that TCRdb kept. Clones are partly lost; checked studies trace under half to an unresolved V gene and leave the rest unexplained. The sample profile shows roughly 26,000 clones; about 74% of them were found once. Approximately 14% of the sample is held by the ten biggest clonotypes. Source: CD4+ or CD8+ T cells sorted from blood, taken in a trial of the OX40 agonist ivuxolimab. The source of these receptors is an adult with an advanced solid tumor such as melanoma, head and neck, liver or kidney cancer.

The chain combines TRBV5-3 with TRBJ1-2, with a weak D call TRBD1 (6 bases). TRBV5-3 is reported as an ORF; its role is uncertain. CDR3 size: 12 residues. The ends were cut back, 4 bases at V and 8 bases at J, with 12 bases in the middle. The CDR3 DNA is TGTGCCAGAAGCGGGGACATCGCCGGCTACACCTTC. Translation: CARSGDIAGYTF.

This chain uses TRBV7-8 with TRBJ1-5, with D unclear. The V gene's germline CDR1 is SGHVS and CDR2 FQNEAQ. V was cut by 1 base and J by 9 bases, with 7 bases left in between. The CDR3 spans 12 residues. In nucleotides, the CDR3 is TGTGCCAGCAGCTTAGACCGTGGGCCCCAGCATTTT. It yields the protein CASSLDRGPQHF. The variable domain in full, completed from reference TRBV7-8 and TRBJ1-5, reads GAGVSQSPRYKVAKRGQDVALRCDPISGHVSLFWYQQALGQGPEFLTYFQNEAQLDKSGLPSDRFFAERPEGSVSTLKIQRTQQEDSAVYLCASSLDRGPQHFGDGTRLSIL.

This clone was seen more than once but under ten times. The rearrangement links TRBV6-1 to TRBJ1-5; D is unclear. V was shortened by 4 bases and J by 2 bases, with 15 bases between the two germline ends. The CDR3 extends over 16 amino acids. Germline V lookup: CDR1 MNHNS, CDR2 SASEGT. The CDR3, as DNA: TGTGCCAGCAGTGTTTACTCGGTTGCGGGCAATCAGCCCCAGCATTTT. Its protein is CASSVYSVAGNQPQHF.

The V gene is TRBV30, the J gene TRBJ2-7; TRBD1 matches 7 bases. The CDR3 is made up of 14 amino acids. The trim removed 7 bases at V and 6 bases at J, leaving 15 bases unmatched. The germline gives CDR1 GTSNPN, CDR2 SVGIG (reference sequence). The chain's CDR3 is CASTIQGLRGEQYF. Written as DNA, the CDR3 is TGTGCCTCTACGATACAGGGGCTTCGCGGCGAGCAGTACTTC.

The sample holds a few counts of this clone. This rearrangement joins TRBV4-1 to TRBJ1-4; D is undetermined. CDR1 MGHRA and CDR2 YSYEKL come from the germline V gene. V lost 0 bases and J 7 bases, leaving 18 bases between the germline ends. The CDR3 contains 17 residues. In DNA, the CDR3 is TGCGCCAGCAGCCAAGAGAGCTACCCGACTCGGGGTGAAAAACTGTTTTTT. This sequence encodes CASSQESYPTRGEKLFF.